One and the same sample provided the 21 T cell receptor beta chains below, sequenced in a study of blood T cells in healthy people across ages. A sample-barcoded 5' primer and a J-beta primer mix were used in a second PCR of about 7 to 11 cycles. One entry per CDR3 protein, called by TCRdb with MiXCR from the 5' RACE reads. The sample includes around 700,000 distinct CDR3 sequences, approximately 25% of them seen just once. Another study also made use of these data, one on T cells of mothers and their children.

Sequencing was performed on blood. All receptors come from a boy aged 5-17 years in good health.

This clonotype was seen a few times. Since the CDR3 does not end with the conserved phenylalanine or tryptophan, this likely comes from a read error. The chain has TRBV20-1 and TRBJ2-5, with a possible D match to TRBD2 (6 bases). Deletions cut 1 base from V and 5 bases from J, with 17 bases between. CDR1 DFQATT and CDR2 SNEGSKA come from the germline V gene (reference sequence). This CDR3 has 15 amino acids. The CDR3 DNA is TGCAGTGCTAGAGTGTCGTCCGTTGGGGGGGAGACCCAGTACTCC. It specifies CSARVSSVGGETQYS.

This sequence joins TRBV29-1 and TRBJ1-1; D may be TRBD1 (5 bases). CDR1 SQVTM and CDR2 ANQGSEA come from the germline V gene. Trimming removed 5 bases from V and 3 bases from J, with 10 bases in between. The CDR3 consists of 12 residues. CDR3 sequence: CSVFQGDTEAFF. The CDR3 DNA reads as TGCAGCGTTTTTCAGGGTGACACTGAAGCTTTCTTT.

This chain connects TRBV4-1 to TRBJ2-2; the D is unclear. Looked up from germline, CDR1 is MGHRA and CDR2 is YSYEKL. V was pared by 3 bases and J by 0 bases, with 8 bases between. This CDR3 comprises 15 residues. Here the CDR3 reads CASSQAAPNTGELFF. CDR3 nucleotide sequence: TGCGCCAGCAGCCAGGCAGCACCGAACACCGGGGAGCTGTTTTTT.

The chain combines TRBV5-1 with TRBJ2-1; D possibly corresponds to TRBD1 (6 bases). In germline, CDR1 is SGHRS, CDR2 YFSETQ. The CDR3 has 16 residues. The V and J ends lost 2 bases and 2 bases respectively, with 14 bases between them. The DNA of the CDR3 is TGCGCCAGCAGCTTAAACCCAGGGGCCACCTACAATGAGCAGTTCTTC. This gives the protein CASSLNPGATYNEQFF. The full variable domain, rest sourced from reference TRBV5-1 and TRBJ2-1, is KAGVTQTPRYLIKTRGQQVTLSCSPISGHRSVSWYQQTPGQGLQFLFEYFSETQRNKGNFPGRFSGRQFSNSRSEMNVSTLELGDSALYLCASSLNPGATYNEQFFGPGTRLTVL.

CDR3 amino acids: CASSGRGTTEAFF. The CDR3 DNA is TGTGCCAGCAGCGGGAGGGGGACCACTGAAGCTTTCTTT. The rearrangement uses TRBV5-6 and TRBJ1-1; D possibly corresponds to TRBD1 (6 bases). CDR3 size: 13 residues. Germline-derived CDR1 and CDR2 are SGHDT and YYEEEE. Deletions cut 4 bases from V and 4 bases from J, with 11 bases between.

Only a few counts were recorded for this clonotype. The chain recombines TRBV6-1 with TRBJ2-1, with D perhaps matching TRBD2 (6 bases). CDR1 and CDR2 (germline): MNHNS, SASEGT. The ends were cut back, 0 bases at V and 4 bases at J, with 13 bases in the middle. There are 16 residues in the CDR3. The CDR3 DNA reads as TGTGCCAGCAGTGAAGCTTGGCGGGAAGGATACAATGAGCAGTTCTTC. This codes for CASSEAWREGYNEQFF.

This clonotype has only a few counts. The chain employs TRBV13 and TRBJ2-1; 7 bases match TRBD1. Germline lookup yields CDR1 PRHDT and CDR2 FYEKMQ (reference sequence). This CDR3 is built from 14 residues. J lost 2 bases, V lost 7 bases, and 5 bases had no gene match. The CDR3, as DNA: TGTGCCAGCACCCTGACAGGGACCTACAATGAGCAGTTCTTC. Protein sequence: CASTLTGTYNEQFF.

This clonotype was seen a few times. V is TRBV29-1 and J is TRBJ2-7; tentatively, D is TRBD1 (6 bases). Germline CDR1 reads SQVTM; CDR2 reads ANQGSEA. V dropped 4 bases and J dropped 0 bases, with 7 bases sitting between them. CDR3 length: 12 residues. The chain's CDR3 is CSVGQVSYEQYF. CDR3 nucleotide sequence: TGCAGCGTTGGACAGGTCTCCTACGAGCAGTACTTC.

The chain has TRBV3-1 and TRBJ2-5, with D maybe TRBD2 (6 bases). The J call may be incorrect, as the DNA end agrees better with TRBJ2-1. This CDR3 spans 13 amino acids. Germline lookup yields CDR1 LGHDT and CDR2 YNNKEL (reference sequence). The CDR3 loop is CASSQGRGDEQFF. CDR3 in DNA: TGTGCCAGCAGCCAAGGGCGGGGCGATGAGCAGTTCTTC.

The chain recombines TRBV25-1 with TRBJ2-5; D unclear. V was cut by 6 bases and J by 1 base, with 9 bases left in between. CDR1 and CDR2 (germline): MGHDK, SYGVNS. This CDR3 is 13 amino acids long. CDR3 amino acids: CASRQPGQETQYF. In DNA form, the CDR3 reads TGTGCCAGCAGACAGCCCGGCCAAGAGACCCAGTACTTC.

The CDR3 protein is CASSSGEVTDTQYF. The DNA for the CDR3 is TGTGCCAGCAGTTCAGGAGAGGTCACAGATACGCAGTATTTT. The chain uses TRBV27 and TRBJ2-3, with no clear D. Germline V gene data show CDR1 as MNHEY and CDR2 as SMNVEV (reference sequence). There are 14 residues in the CDR3. Trimming stripped 4 bases from V and 2 bases from J, with 10 bases between.

The rearrangement links TRBV29-1 to TRBJ2-5, with 9 bases fitting TRBD2. J was trimmed by 2 bases and V by 6 bases; bases with no gene match: 1. The CDR3 contains 12 residues. Germline V gene sequence: CDR1 SQVTM, CDR2 ANQGSEA. CDR3 in amino acids: CSVSGGQETQYF. The CDR3 DNA reads TGCAGCGTCAGCGGGGGGCAAGAGACCCAGTACTTC.

A few counts support this clonotype. This rearrangement joins TRBV24-1 to TRBJ1-1; D gene ambiguous. Germline loops: CDR1 KGHDR, CDR2 SFDVKD. Trimming took off 3 bases at V and 8 bases at J, with 12 bases between the two ends. The CDR3 totals 13 residues. The CDR3: CATSDPDTYEAFF. CDR3 DNA sequence: TGTGCCACCAGTGATCCTGACACCTACGAAGCTTTCTTT.

The rearrangement links TRBV10-3 to TRBJ2-5; D is unresolved. The CDR3 spans 14 residues. Germline V gene lookup returns CDR1 ENHRY and CDR2 SYGVKD. V lost 0 bases and J lost 2, with 7 bases in between. The CDR3 loop is CAISESDGQETQYF. The CDR3 region has the DNA TGTGCCATCAGTGAGTCGGATGGACAAGAGACCCAGTACTTC.

Only a few counts were recorded for this clonotype. The chain recombines TRBV20-1 with TRBJ2-7, with D perhaps TRBD1 (6 bases). The CDR3 runs 14 residues. Germline V gene data show CDR1 as DFQATT and CDR2 as SNEGSKA (reference sequence). The V and J ends lost 0 bases and 4 bases respectively, with 13 bases between them. CDR3 DNA: TGCAGTGCTAGAGATCGCGGACAGTTTTACGAGCAGTACTTC. Translated: CSARDRGQFYEQYF.

The DNA for the CDR3 is TGCAGTGCTAGAGATTCTAGCGGGGGGGCCCCATACAATGAGCAGTTCTTC. This sequence encodes CSARDSSGGAPYNEQFF. The chain uses TRBV20-1 and TRBJ2-5; 12 nucleotides line up with TRBD2. The J call may be faulty, since TRBJ2-1 better matches the DNA end. Looked up from germline, CDR1 is DFQATT and CDR2 is SNEGSKA (reference sequence). The CDR3 contains 17 residues.

The genes are TRBV11-1 and TRBJ2-7; 10 bases align to TRBD1. The CDR3 contains 13 residues. V lost 5 bases, J lost 6 bases, and 4 bases stayed unmatched. The germline V gene has CDR1 SGHAT and CDR2 FQDESV (reference sequence). The CDR3 sequence is CASSLGQGFEQYF. CDR3 bases: TGTGCCAGCAGCCTGGGACAGGGGTTCGAGCAGTACTTC.

This clonotype was detected only a few times. The chain has TRBV20-1 and TRBJ2-7; 7 nucleotides agree with TRBD2. The DNA end favors TRBJ2-1, so the J call may be wrong. The germline V gene encodes CDR1 DFQATT and CDR2 SNEGSKA (reference sequence). The CDR3 consists of 13 residues. The CDR3 sequence: CSARDQLAFEQFF. The CDR3 DNA is TGCAGTGCTAGAGACCAACTAGCGTTTGAGCAGTTCTTC.

The chain carries TRBV7-3 and TRBJ1-3; D ambiguous. Germline CDR1 reads SGHTA; CDR2 reads FQGTGA. With 1 base removed from V and 2 bases from J, the gap between germline ends came to 9 bases. The CDR3 consists of 15 residues. The CDR3 DNA follows: TGTGCCAGCAGCTTAAACGGTTTCCCTGGAAACACCATATATTTT. Its protein product is CASSLNGFPGNTIYF.

This clonotype was seen at least ten times. The chain recombines TRBV10-3 with TRBJ2-7; D not resolved. Germline assignment: CDR1 ENHRY and CDR2 SYGVKD. The CDR3 sequence is 11 residues long. V gave up 5 bases and J gave up 3 bases, with 5 bases separating them. The CDR3 here is CAISSNYEQYF. As DNA, the CDR3 is TGTGCCATCAGTTCCAACTACGAGCAGTACTTC.

This clonotype was counted only a few times. The chain recombines TRBV7-2 with TRBJ2-4; a weak D match, TRBD2 (7 bases). CDR3 length: 15 amino acids. Germline V gene data show CDR1 as SGHTA and CDR2 as FQGNSA. Trimming shortened V by 2 bases and J by 10 bases, and 18 bases separated the two germline ends. The DNA for the CDR3 is TGTGCCAGCAGCTTAATGGGGGGGCAGGGGCATATTCAGTACTTC. Its protein is CASSLMGGQGHIQYF.